Each of the 25 T cell receptor beta chains below was sequenced from the same sample in a study of T cell clonotyping in hematopoietic cell transplantation. The repertoire was sequenced with immunoSEQ multiplex PCR; TCRdb's copy has only in-frame clones and lacks some. The sample records approximately 42,000 clones, about 95% being singletons. Sequencing was done on a sample of peripheral blood mononuclear cells. Receptor source: a man aged 30-40 years in good health. Some clones in this sample may be carry-over from other donors' samples.

This chain uses TRBV7-9 with TRBJ2-7, with a possible D match to TRBD1 (5 bases). The germline V gene has CDR1 SEHNR and CDR2 FQNEAQ (reference sequence). The CDR3 is 13 amino acids. Trimming pared 6 bases from V and 7 bases from J, leaving 16 bases between. The CDR3 sequence is CASRPFDSGEQYF. In DNA, the CDR3 is TGTGCCAGCAGACCATTCGACAGTGGGGAGCAGTACTTC.

This clone has just one count. The V and J genes are TRBV19 and TRBJ1-2, with no clear D. The CDR3 sequence is 13 residues long. The germline V gene has CDR1 LNHDA and CDR2 SQIVND (reference sequence). V lost 3 bases to trimming and J lost 8 bases, with 13 bases between them. The CDR3 spells CASSIGRSSGYTF. In DNA form, the CDR3 reads TGTGCCAGTAGTATCGGGAGGTCCTCGGGCTACACCTTC.

A note on this clone: The same CDR3 can be traced to other DNA sequences in this sample. The rearrangement uses TRBV27 and TRBJ1-1; D is unresolved. V lost 2 bases to trimming and J lost 5 bases, with 6 bases between them. This CDR3 spans 12 amino acids. Germline CDR1 reads MNHEY; CDR2 reads SMNVEV (reference sequence). The CDR3 bases are TGTGCCAGCAGTTTACGCGGGACTGAAGCTTTCTTT. It translates to CASSLRGTEAFF.

CDR3 residues: CASKVGLAGVETQYF. The CDR3 nucleotides read TGTGCCAGCAAGGTTGGGCTAGCGGGAGTTGAGACCCAGTACTTC. V is TRBV2 and J is TRBJ2-5, with 10 bases matching TRBD2. V trimming: 7 bases; J trimming: 5 bases; junction bases outside the gene matches: 10. The CDR3 extends over 15 amino acids. Germline-derived CDR1 and CDR2 are SNHLY and FYNNEI. The complete variable domain, with remaining parts taken from reference TRBV2 and TRBJ2-5, reads EPEVTQTPSHQVTQMGQEVILRCVPISNHLYFYWYRQILGQKVEFLVSFYNNEISEKSEIFDDQFSVERPDGSNFTLKIRSTKLEDSAMYFCASKVGLAGVETQYFGPGTRLLVL.

This clone was picked up a small number of times. Germline is not matched at one junction end, which may reflect a read error. This sequence joins TRBV11-2 and TRBJ2-5; D is tentatively TRBD1 or TRBD2 (5 bases each). The germline V gene has CDR1 SGHAT and CDR2 FQNNGV. The CDR3 spans 11 residues. The chain's CDR3 is CASFHGTETDF. In DNA, the CDR3 is TGTGCCAGCTTTCACGGGACGGAGACCGACTTC.

This chain joins TRBV7-5 and TRBJ2-7; the DNA was not compared with TRBD1, the D call given in the table. TRBV7-5 is flagged as a pseudogene. The CDR3 is 15 residues long. As DNA, the CDR3 is TGTGCCAGAAGCTTACAAGGTACAGGGGGTCGCGAGCAGTACTTC. Translating gives CARSLQGTGGREQYF.

The chain employs TRBV27 and TRBJ2-6, with 9 bases lining up with TRBD1. CDR3 length: 17 residues. Per germline, CDR1 MNHEY and CDR2 SMNVEV (reference sequence). V shed 11 bases, J shed 2 bases, and the junction held 13 bases outside the gene matches. CDR3 loop: CAGAGDREKAGANVLTF. CDR3 nucleotide sequence: TGTGCCGGAGCCGGGGACAGGGAGAAAGCTGGGGCCAACGTCCTGACTTTC.

This clone was observed a single time. The chain links TRBV4-2 to TRBJ2-7; D is undetermined. Germline loops: CDR1 LGHNA, CDR2 YNFKEQ. V was clipped by 0 bases and J by 5 bases, with 14 bases between them. The CDR3 loop spans 15 amino acids. CDR3 sequence: CASSQEGPNLNEQYF. The CDR3 DNA reads as TGTGCCAGCAGCCAAGAAGGTCCGAATCTTAACGAGCAGTACTTC.

The rearrangement joins TRBV7-8 to TRBJ1-5; D possibly corresponds to TRBD1 (5 bases). The germline CDR1 and CDR2 sequences are SGHVS and FQNEAQ. Between the trimmed V and J ends, which lost 5 bases and 11 bases, there was a span of 25 bases. CDR3 length equals 16 residues. CDR3 DNA sequence: TGTGCCAGCAGCCCCCTCCTGGTAGGGGCCGGAAAGGCCCAGCATTTT. Residues: CASSPLLVGAGKAQHF.

The rearrangement uses TRBV9 and TRBJ2-3; TRBD1 might be the D (6 bases). V was cut by 0 bases and J by 3 bases, with 8 bases left in between. Germline V CDR1 and CDR2: SGDLS, YYNGEE. The CDR3 spans 14 residues. The CDR3 loop is CASSVAQGTDTQYF. The CDR3 coding sequence is TGTGCCAGCAGCGTAGCGCAGGGGACAGATACGCAGTATTTT.

This clone was recorded once. The rearrangement uses TRBV7-2 and TRBJ1-2; 7 bases align to TRBD1. There are 15 residues in the CDR3. Germline trimming cut 4 bases from V and 4 bases from J; bases unmatched to any gene: 9. The germline V gene has CDR1 SGHTA and CDR2 FQGNSA. The CDR3 is CASSSSGTEGYGYTF. The CDR3 nucleotides read TGTGCCAGCAGCTCGTCCGGGACAGAAGGCTATGGCTACACCTTC.

This clone counts as medium-sized. This chain links TRBV6-5 with TRBJ2-7, with 7 positions matching TRBD2. Germline-derived CDR1 and CDR2 are MNHEY and SVGAGI. The CDR3 runs 15 residues. V lost 2 bases and J lost 5; bases outside the gene matches: 9. CDR3 sequence reads: CASSYIPGGTDEQYF. The CDR3 DNA reads as TGTGCCAGCAGTTACATCCCGGGAGGAACAGACGAGCAGTACTTC.

The rearrangement links TRBV6-4 to TRBJ1-1, with unresolved D. Trimming pared 4 bases from V and 0 bases from J, leaving 6 bases between. Germline V gene sequence: CDR1 MRHNA, CDR2 SNTAGT. CDR3 size: 13 residues. The DNA of the CDR3 is TGTGCCAGCAGTGTTTCCATGAACACTGAAGCTTTCTTT. This encodes CASSVSMNTEAFF.

Details on this clone: Other nucleotide sequences from this sample produce the same CDR3. The chain combines TRBV29-1 with TRBJ2-7; tentative D call: TRBD1 (5 bases). The CDR3 is made up of 12 amino acids. Germline loops: CDR1 SQVTM, CDR2 ANQGSEA. The V end was cut by 3 bases, the J end by 3 bases, with 9 bases between. The CDR3: CSVEADSYEQYF. The CDR3 DNA sequence: TGCAGCGTTGAGGCAGACAGCTACGAGCAGTACTTC.

This sequence joins TRBV28 and TRBJ1-1; tentative D call: TRBD1 (5 bases). V lost 2 bases, J lost 1 base, and 17 bases lay in between. CDR1 MDHEN and CDR2 SYDVKM come from the germline V gene. The CDR3 extends over 17 amino acids. DNA of the CDR3: TGTGCCAGCAGTTTACCTGGGACGAGGGTATCGAACACTGAAGCTTTCTTT. Translated, it gives CASSLPGTRVSNTEAFF.

This chain joins TRBV7-2 and TRBJ2-1; a possible D gene is TRBD2 (7 bases). The V and J ends lost 1 base and 6 bases respectively, with 22 bases between them. The CDR3 totals 18 residues. Germline V gene sequence: CDR1 SGHTA, CDR2 FQGNSA. In nucleotides, the CDR3 is TGTGCCAGCAGCTTAGTCTCCCGCTCGGGGGGCACCCGCAATGAGCAGTTCTTC. Translating gives CASSLVSRSGGTRNEQFF.

This clone was counted a single time. This rearrangement joins TRBV6-6 to TRBJ2-7; D might be TRBD1 (6 bases). Trimming removed 3 bases from V and 0 bases from J, with 12 bases in between. Germline CDR1 and CDR2: MNHNY and SVGAGI (reference sequence). The length of the CDR3 is 15 residues. DNA for the CDR3: TGTGCCAGCAGTTATGCACAGGGCGGCTCCTACGAGCAGTACTTC. Amino acids: CASSYAQGGSYEQYF.

The V and J genes are TRBV7-3 and TRBJ2-1; 8 bases align to TRBD2. Germline CDR1 reads SGHTA; CDR2 reads FQGTGA. The CDR3 is 15 residues long. V shed 0 bases and J 10 bases; nucleotides not matched to a gene: 8. CDR3 region: CASSLTAGEFGEQFF. Written as DNA, the CDR3 is TGTGCCAGCAGCTTAACAGCGGGAGAGTTCGGGGAGCAGTTCTTC.

This chain connects TRBV7-2 to TRBJ2-5; D ambiguous. This CDR3 region has 16 residues. V was trimmed by 2 bases and J by 3 bases, leaving 16 bases between them. Germline CDR1 reads SGHTA; CDR2 reads FQGNSA. CDR3 sequence (DNA): TGTGCCAGCAGCTTAAAAATAAGGGCGCTCGAAGAGACCCAGTACTTC. It translates to CASSLKIRALEETQYF.

The rearrangement links TRBV7-7 to TRBJ1-2, with 8 bases lining up with TRBD1. Germline CDR1 is SSHAT and CDR2 is FNYEAQ (reference sequence). The CDR3 totals 21 residues. V shed 4 bases and J 4 bases; nucleotides not matched to a gene: 26. The CDR3 sequence is CASSSRHRRKGTGPVTYGYTF. CDR3 bases: TGTGCCAGCAGCTCTCGCCACAGACGGAAGGGGACAGGTCCCGTTACCTATGGCTACACCTTC.

The chain couples TRBV5-4 to TRBJ1-1; D perhaps matches TRBD1 (5 bases). Germline assignment: CDR1 SGHNT and CDR2 YYREEE (reference sequence). Deletions cut 6 bases from V and 3 bases from J, with 15 bases between. The CDR3 sequence is 14 residues long. CDR3 region: CASTQGLGDTEAFF. The CDR3 region has the DNA TGTGCCAGCACCCAGGGCCTCGGGGACACTGAAGCTTTCTTT.

This chain joins TRBV4-2 and TRBJ1-3; D unresolved. CDR3 length: 12 residues. V lost 1 base to trimming and J lost 7 bases, with 5 bases between them. Germline CDR1 reads LGHNA; CDR2 reads YNFKEQ. The CDR3, as DNA: TGTGCCAGCAGCCAAGTCCAGAACACCATATATTTT. Its translation is CASSQVQNTIYF.

CDR3 sequence reads: CASSLAAGSVAGYTF. The CDR3 region has the DNA TGTGCCAGCAGCTTGGCGGCAGGGAGTGTAGCTGGCTACACCTTC. J is TRBJ1-2 and V is TRBV5-6, with D possibly matching TRBD1 (5 bases). Germline CDR1 and CDR2: SGHDT and YYEEEE. The CDR3 length is 15 residues. Trimming stripped 0 bases from V and 7 bases from J, with 16 bases between.

The genes are TRBV29-1 and TRBJ1-1, with D possibly matching TRBD1 (5 bases). Per germline, CDR1 SQVTM and CDR2 ANQGSEA. This CDR3 is built from 12 residues. The germline V and J ends were trimmed by 2 bases and 6 bases, with 10 bases remaining between them. CDR3 in amino acids: CSVESDSPEAFF. The CDR3 DNA is TGCAGCGTTGAATCCGACAGCCCTGAAGCTTTCTTT.

The chain joins TRBV27 to TRBJ2-7, with D unresolved. V was shortened by 8 bases and J by 1 base, with 18 bases between the two germline ends. The V gene's germline CDR1 is MNHEY and CDR2 SMNVEV (reference sequence). This CDR3 has 15 residues. The CDR3, as DNA: TGTGCCAGCTCGCTCTCGAACAGAAGATCCTACGAGCAGTACTTC. Amino acid sequence: CASSLSNRRSYEQYF.